The rows below give T cell receptor beta chains drawn from one sample of a study of breast tumors, draining lymph nodes, adjacent tissues. A single record per CDR3 protein comes from TCRdb applying MiXCR to the multiplex PCR reads. The profile shows under 80,000 distinct CDR3 sequences, roughly 44% of them singletons. The source material was breast tumor tissue. These receptors were collected from a female donor with breast cancer. Some clones in this sample may be carry-over from other donors' samples. The CDR3 runs from the conserved cysteine through the conserved F or W. Not every row has a clone size; where given, it reads once, few, many or a size class.

clone_size	v_call	j_call	cdr3_aa
many	TRBV7-9	TRBJ2-7	CASSLGYRPLSAYEQYF
once	TRBV12-3/TRBV12-4	TRBJ2-6	CASSLWTGVAGANVLTF
many	TRBV5-1	TRBJ2-1	CASKSSTSGGGTYNEQFF
many	TRBV5-4	TRBJ2-1	CASSSRVDSYNEQFF
NA	TRBV24-1	TRBJ2-7	CATSDLRGQGARYPYEQYF
NA	TRBV14	TRBJ1-4	CASSQGGRGF
NA	TRBV28	TRBJ1-2	CASSLEGYGYTF
NA	TRBV6-4	TRBJ1-4	CASRFTMCMAKLFF
once	TRBV4-1	TRBJ1-5	CASSPQGDQPQHF
many	TRBV7-3	TRBJ1-2	CASSSEGRLGSGYTF
many	TRBV13	TRBJ2-7	CASSAPPGPLGYEQYF
few	TRBV10-2	TRBJ1-5	CASRDLQGQQPQHF
many	TRBV5-5	TRBJ2-7	CASSRQGTSYEQYF
NA	TRBV20-1	TRBJ2-1	CSARGGGTWNEQFF
many	TRBV7-8	TRBJ2-7	CASSFPRGGGNYEQYF
many	TRBV6-5	TRBJ2-3	CASSYGSGYNTQYF
medium-sized	TRBV14	TRBJ1-2	CASSQGGRGFGYTF
many	TRBV9	TRBJ2-5	CASSATSGGETQYF
NA	TRBV20-1	TRBJ2-7	CSALPGLAGQSEQYF
many	TRBV20-1	TRBJ2-7	CSARPRGGTYEQYF
NA	TRBV7-3	TRBJ1-5	CASSLTSPGGQRNEHF
NA	TRBV13	TRBJ1-2	CASSLGTGMNGCTF
many	TRBV5-5	TRBJ1-4	CASSLAGVNEKLFF
NA	TRBV19	TRBJ1-5	CASSFPPCFCQPQHF
NA	TRBV7-6	TRBJ2-3	CASSLGTGWENEQYF
many	TRBV20-1	TRBJ1-5	CSASQEGRLNQPQHF
NA	TRBV20-1	TRBJ2-3	CNASRSGGEATQYF
many	TRBV7-9	TRBJ2-1	CASSLRASGSGHNEQFF
NA	TRBV11-2	TRBJ1-6	CASSFTGRGNSPLHF
NA	TRBV24-1	TRBJ2-7	CATSAKQGRSYEQYF
few	TRBV14	TRBJ2-3	CASSLDGTGNTDTQYF
NA	TRBV20-1	TRBJ1-3	CSARGRQGCGNTIYF
NA	TRBV6-2/TRBV6-3	TRBJ1-1	CASSWTVKNTEAFF
many	TRBV7-8	TRBJ2-7	CAGRFSGRYEQYF
many	TRBV20-1	TRBJ2-3	CSAEIAGLSTDTQYF
NA	TRBV7-2	TRBJ2-3	CASSWTDRAGTQYF
many	TRBV6-7	TRBJ1-5	CASSGRCRTGIYQPQHF
NA	TRBV7-9	TRBJ1-6	CASRKGTGTNSPLHF
NA	TRBV7-3	TRBJ1-1	CASSLIKSTGWWGTEAFF
NA	TRBV18	TRBJ1-3	CASSSLTSSGNTIYF
many	TRBV15	TRBJ2-2	CATSRDLRSGELFF
once	TRBV7-9	TRBJ1-4	CAGGGGTTNEKLFF
NA	TRBV12-3/TRBV12-4	TRBJ1-1	CASSHGPEAFF
NA	TRBV7-2	TRBJ2-3	CASSRQTDTPYF
many	TRBV12-3/TRBV12-4	TRBJ2-1	CASSPNVGENEQFF